Presented here are 29 T cell receptor beta chains from one specimen sequenced in a study of spatial heterogeneity in lung cancer. TCRdb re-called the 5' RACE reads with MiXCR, one entry per CDR3 protein. Among 20,000 to 25,000 distinct CDR3 sequences listed, 3% to 3.5% were seen once. Time point specified: sample taken at primary tumor resection. Sequencing covered unsorted whole RNA taken from tumor, nontumor lung or frozen PBMC. The specimen was PBMCs, collected at surgery. The origin of the receptors is a female donor with early-stage non-small cell lung cancer.

This clonotype showed up many times. The chain is built from TRBV20-1 and TRBJ2-7, with 11 bases lining up with TRBD1. In germline, CDR1 is DFQATT, CDR2 SNEGSKA (reference sequence). J lost 3 bases, V lost 3 bases, and 4 bases had no gene match. The CDR3 has 14 residues. The CDR3 spells CSASRDRGNYEQYF. The DNA for the CDR3 is TGCAGTGCTAGCAGGGACAGGGGGAACTACGAGCAGTACTTC.

This clonotype has at least ten counts. The chain combines TRBV4-1 with TRBJ2-4, with D uncertain. Germline CDR1 reads MGHRA; CDR2 reads YSYEKL. The CDR3 runs 15 residues. With 1 base removed from V and 5 bases from J, the gap between germline ends came to 12 bases. The CDR3 nucleotides read TGCGCCAGCAGCCAAGGTAGTACAGTGGAAAACATTCAGTACTTC. As protein: CASSQGSTVENIQYF.

This clonotype was picked up many times. This chain joins TRBV11-2 and TRBJ2-3; no reliable D call. The germline V gene encodes CDR1 SGHAT and CDR2 FQNNGV. V shed 5 bases and J shed 0 bases, with 15 bases lying between them. The CDR3 extends over 16 amino acids. The CDR3 bases are TGTGCCAGCAGCCAATCGCAGACTTCTAGCACAGATACGCAGTATTTT. This translates into CASSQSQTSSTDTQYF.

This clonotype has more than one count but fewer than ten. J is TRBJ1-5 and V is TRBV27, with no clear D. CDR3 length equals 13 residues. CDR1 MNHEY and CDR2 SMNVEV come from the germline V gene (reference sequence). Deletions cut 3 bases from V and 4 bases from J, with 7 bases between. Here the CDR3 DNA reads TGTGCCAGCAGTTTGATCTCGAATCAGCCCCAGCATTTT. This gives the protein CASSLISNQPQHF.

This chain links TRBV5-1 with TRBJ1-1; D not resolved. Trimming took off 1 base at V and 1 base at J, with 5 bases between the two ends. Per the germline V gene, CDR1 is SGHRS and CDR2 is YFSETQ. This CDR3 is built from 13 residues. The CDR3 DNA is TGCGCCAGCAGCTTGCGCCAGAACACTGAAGCTTTCTTT. Translation gives CASSLRQNTEAFF.

This clonotype was counted ten times or more. This sequence joins TRBV28 and TRBJ1-2, with 9 bases matching TRBD1. J was trimmed by 4 bases and V by 1 base; bases with no gene match: 4. This CDR3 spans 15 amino acids. Germline V CDR1 and CDR2: MDHEN, SYDVKM. In DNA, the CDR3 is TGTGCCAGCAGTTTATCCCCGGGACAGGGCTATGGCTACACCTTC. This codes for CASSLSPGQGYGYTF.

V is TRBV5-1 and J is TRBJ2-7; 10 nucleotides match TRBD1. This CDR3 is built from 16 residues. With 4 bases clipped from V and 2 bases from J, the junction kept 9 bases outside the gene matches. The germline V gene encodes CDR1 SGHRS and CDR2 YFSETQ. In DNA form, the CDR3 reads TGCGCCAGCAGCGTGGACAGGGGGTTTGGAGCCTACGAGCAGTACTTC. It encodes CASSVDRGFGAYEQYF.

This clonotype has at least ten counts. The chain is built from TRBV7-6 and TRBJ2-3; D gene ambiguous. Germline CDR1 SGHVS, CDR2 FNYEAQ. V was shortened by 4 bases and J by 0 bases, with 11 bases between the two germline ends. This CDR3 comprises 15 residues. The CDR3 nucleotides read TGTGCCAGCAGCTCGGTGTTATTTAGCACAGATACGCAGTATTTT. Translating it yields CASSSVLFSTDTQYF.

This clonotype ranks as medium-sized. The chain is built from TRBV5-1 and TRBJ2-4; 8 bases are shared with TRBD1. Germline assignment: CDR1 SGHRS and CDR2 YFSETQ. V dropped 2 bases and J dropped 8; count of bases not matched to a gene: 9. The CDR3 spans 15 residues. The CDR3 spells CASSFRPTGVDIQYF. DNA for the CDR3: TGCGCCAGCAGCTTTCGCCCGACAGGGGTGGACATTCAGTACTTC. The complete variable domain, with remaining parts taken from reference TRBV5-1 and TRBJ2-4, reads KAGVTQTPRYLIKTRGQQVTLSCSPISGHRSVSWYQQTPGQGLQFLFEYFSETQRNKGNFPGRFSGRQFSNSRSEMNVSTLELGDSALYLCASSFRPTGVDIQYFGAGTRLSVL.

At least ten counts were recorded for this clonotype. CDR3 loop: CASISGQGRNNEQFF. In DNA, the CDR3 is TGTGCCAGCATATCAGGACAGGGGCGGAACAATGAGCAGTTCTTC. The chain has TRBV2 and TRBJ2-1; 9 bases align to TRBD1. This CDR3 has 15 residues. Germline V lookup: CDR1 SNHLY, CDR2 FYNNEI. Germline trimming cut 7 bases from V and 5 bases from J; bases unmatched to any gene: 9.

This clonotype has a count of ten or more. This chain connects TRBV5-1 to TRBJ1-2; D is undetermined. CDR1 and CDR2 (germline): SGHRS, YFSETQ. The CDR3 spans 15 residues. Trimming removed 0 bases from V and 4 bases from J, with 13 bases in between. Here the CDR3 reads CASSLGISGSYGYTF. CDR3 nucleotide sequence: TGCGCCAGCAGCTTGGGCATCTCGGGAAGCTATGGCTACACCTTC.

This clonotype has a count of ten or more. V and J are TRBV27 and TRBJ2-7; 8 bases map to TRBD2. The CDR3 sequence is 16 residues long. Germline trimming cut 5 bases from V and 0 bases from J; bases unmatched to any gene: 9. Germline CDR1 and CDR2: MNHEY and SMNVEV (reference sequence). Here the CDR3 reads CASSPLSGRPSYEQYF. CDR3 DNA: TGTGCCAGCAGTCCCCTAAGCGGGAGACCCTCCTACGAGCAGTACTTC.

This clonotype was seen at least ten times. The chain carries TRBV6-6 and TRBJ2-5; TRBD2 is a possible D gene (6 bases). This CDR3 region has 12 residues. The germline V gene has CDR1 MNHNY and CDR2 SVGAGI (reference sequence). V lost 8 bases and J lost 7, with 14 bases in between. The CDR3 region has the DNA TGTGCCAGCTCTCCCCCGGAGGGGACCCAGTACTTC. Translating gives CASSPPEGTQYF.

This clonotype was recorded many times. The V gene is TRBV7-3, the J gene TRBJ2-1, with TRBD2 identical over 8 bases. J was trimmed by 8 bases and V by 3 bases; bases with no gene match: 6. This CDR3 region has 14 residues. Germline lookup yields CDR1 SGHTA and CDR2 FQGTGA. CDR3 sequence reads: CASSLTGGMYEQFF. CDR3 DNA: TGTGCCAGCAGCTTGACGGGAGGGATGTATGAGCAGTTCTTC. The complete variable domain, with remaining parts taken from reference TRBV7-3 and TRBJ2-1, reads GAGVSQTPSNKVTEKGKYVELRCDPISGHTALYWYRQSLGQGPEFLIYFQGTGAADDSGLPNDRFFAVRPEGSVSTLKIQRTERGDSAVYLCASSLTGGMYEQFFGPGTRLTVL.

In this sample, this clonotype turned up many times. V and J are TRBV20-1 and TRBJ2-7; D is possibly TRBD1 or TRBD2 (5 bases each). The CDR3 runs 16 residues. V was trimmed by 5 bases and J by 2 bases, leaving 22 bases between them. Germline V gene data show CDR1 as DFQATT and CDR2 as SNEGSKA (reference sequence). CDR3 in amino acids: CSAPPPLGTETYEQYF. CDR3 nucleotide sequence: TGCAGTGCTCCTCCACCCCTCGGGACGGAGACCTACGAGCAGTACTTC.

This clonotype is medium-sized in the sample. The genes are TRBV27 and TRBJ2-5; D not certain. CDR1 is MNHEY and CDR2 is SMNVEV in the germline V gene (reference sequence). Trimming removed 0 bases from V and 4 bases from J, with 9 bases in between. The CDR3 loop spans 14 amino acids. The CDR3 DNA sequence: TGTGCCAGCAGTTTATCTCCCGGCGCAGAGACCCAGTACTTC. Its protein is CASSLSPGAETQYF.

As concerns this clonotype: As the CDR3 is not closed by the conserved phenylalanine or tryptophan, this likely results from a read error. This chain uses TRBV20-1 with TRBJ1-4, with 8 bases matching TRBD1. Germline V gene data show CDR1 as DFQATT and CDR2 as SNEGSKA (reference sequence). The length of the CDR3 is 15 residues. After removal of 0 bases from V and 8 bases from J, the junction contained 8 bases not matched to a gene. The CDR3 DNA sequence: TGCAGTGCTAGAGATGATGGTACAGGGGGGGAAAAACTGTTTCTT. It codes for CSARDDGTGGEKLFL.

Many counts were recorded for this clonotype. The chain is built from TRBV6-1 and TRBJ1-5, with unresolved D. The ends were cut back, 1 base at V and 1 base at J, with 11 bases in the middle. This CDR3 is 16 amino acids long. Germline values: CDR1 MNHNS, CDR2 SASEGT. CDR3 sequence (DNA): TGTGCCAGCAGTGAAGAACCGTGGGTGAGCAATCAGCCCCAGCATTTT. It codes for CASSEEPWVSNQPQHF.

This clonotype has a count of ten or more. V and J are TRBV7-2 and TRBJ1-1; no clear D. The CDR3 is 15 amino acids. The V gene's germline CDR1 is SGHTA and CDR2 FQGNSA. V was shortened by 1 base and J by 1 base, with 10 bases between the two germline ends. The CDR3 sequence: CASSLVGGQNTEAFF. CDR3 sequence (DNA): TGTGCCAGCAGCTTAGTCGGTGGCCAGAACACTGAAGCTTTCTTT. Combining the CDR3 with reference TRBV7-2 and TRBJ1-1 gives the whole variable domain GAGVSQSPSNKVTEKGKDVELRCDPISGHTALYWYRQSLGQGLEFLIYFQGNSAPDKSGLPSDRFSAERTGGSVSTLTIQRTQQEDSAVYLCASSLVGGQNTEAFFGQGTRLTVV.

The sample holds many counts of this clonotype. The CDR3 region is CASSTPTDRGYRDNYNEQFF. The CDR3 DNA reads TGTGCCAGCAGCACGCCTACAGACAGGGGATACCGGGACAACTACAATGAGCAGTTCTTC. The chain has TRBV27 and TRBJ2-1, with TRBD1 matching over 8 bases. The CDR3 has 20 residues. Per the germline V gene, CDR1 is MNHEY and CDR2 is SMNVEV (reference sequence). V shed 6 bases, J shed 3 bases, and the junction held 22 bases outside the gene matches.

The chain couples TRBV15 to TRBJ1-4; D is perhaps TRBD1 (6 bases). Germline values: CDR1 LNHNV, CDR2 YYDKDF (reference sequence). Trimming took 3 bases from V and 3 from J, leaving 11 bases between them. The CDR3 is made up of 15 amino acids. CDR3 nucleotide sequence: TGTGCCACCAGCAGCCTGAGGGGGGCTAATGAAAAACTGTTTTTT. This translates into CATSSLRGANEKLFF.

Many counts were recorded for this clonotype. The chain uses TRBV27 and TRBJ2-7; no reliable D call. Germline V lookup: CDR1 MNHEY, CDR2 SMNVEV (reference sequence). The CDR3 extends over 12 amino acids. Trimming removed 6 bases at V and 0 bases at J, with 6 bases between. The CDR3 region is CASRGNSYEQYF. In DNA form, the CDR3 reads TGTGCCAGCAGAGGGAACTCCTACGAGCAGTACTTC.

V gene TRBV10-3 combines with J gene TRBJ1-4; tentative D call: TRBD1 (5 bases). V lost 7 bases and J 7 bases, leaving 13 bases between the germline ends. This CDR3 comprises 13 residues. CDR1 is ENHRY, CDR2 SYGVKD, per germline. The CDR3 protein is CAIKGTPAEKLFF. The CDR3 nucleotides read TGTGCCATCAAAGGGACGCCGGCTGAAAAACTGTTTTTT.

This clonotype was seen many times. The genes are TRBV6-6 and TRBJ2-5; D gene unclear. The germline CDR1 and CDR2 sequences are MNHNY and SVGAGI (reference sequence). The CDR3 has 13 residues. V lost 7 bases and J 1 base, leaving 10 bases between the germline ends. CDR3 sequence reads: CASNRPGQETQYF. The CDR3 DNA is TGTGCCAGCAATCGTCCGGGCCAAGAGACCCAGTACTTC.

At least ten counts were recorded for this clonotype. As DNA, the CDR3 is TGCAGTGCTAGGGAAGCCGGGGGAATCCAAGAGACCCAGTACTTC. It translates to CSAREAGGIQETQYF. V is TRBV20-1 and J is TRBJ2-5; D may be TRBD2 (6 bases). Germline lookup yields CDR1 DFQATT and CDR2 SNEGSKA (reference sequence). The CDR3 is 15 residues long. V lost 3 bases and J lost 1, with 15 bases in between.

This clonotype appeared many times. This chain connects TRBV5-1 to TRBJ2-1, with 11 bases aligning to TRBD2. The CDR3 sequence is 17 residues long. V shed 4 bases, J shed 2 bases, and the junction held 8 bases outside the gene matches. Germline V gives CDR1 SGHRS, CDR2 YFSETQ. The CDR3 bases are TGCGCCAGCAGCACACCTAGCGGGAGGTTGACCTACAATGAGCAGTTCTTC. Its translation: CASSTPSGRLTYNEQFF.

This clonotype occurred many times. The V and J genes are TRBV4-1 and TRBJ2-3; possible D gene TRBD2, 5 bases. The CDR3 sequence is 13 residues long. Trimming stripped 6 bases from V and 4 bases from J, with 11 bases between. The germline V gene encodes CDR1 MGHRA and CDR2 YSYEKL. DNA for the CDR3: TGCGCCAGCAGTACTAGTTTGCCAGATACGCAGTATTTT. Translation gives CASSTSLPDTQYF.

In this sample, this clonotype turned up many times. The J gene is TRBJ2-7, the V gene TRBV20-1; TRBD1 matches 8 bases. The V gene end was trimmed by 1 base and the J gene end by 1 base; junction bases not matched to a gene: 3. Germline V CDR1 and CDR2: DFQATT, SNEGSKA (reference sequence). This CDR3 has 14 residues. DNA of the CDR3: TGCAGTGCTAGAGGGACAGGGATGTCCTACGAGCAGTACTTC. It is translated as CSARGTGMSYEQYF.

This clonotype qualifies as medium-sized. For the CDR3, the DNA is TGTGCCAGCAGTTTAGCAGGGTTGGAGAACACTGAAGCTTTCTTT. This encodes CASSLAGLENTEAFF. The J gene is TRBJ1-1, the V gene TRBV27, with D possibly being TRBD1 (5 bases). CDR1 is MNHEY and CDR2 is SMNVEV in the germline V gene (reference sequence). The length of the CDR3 is 15 residues. V lost 2 bases and J lost 1, with 11 bases in between.